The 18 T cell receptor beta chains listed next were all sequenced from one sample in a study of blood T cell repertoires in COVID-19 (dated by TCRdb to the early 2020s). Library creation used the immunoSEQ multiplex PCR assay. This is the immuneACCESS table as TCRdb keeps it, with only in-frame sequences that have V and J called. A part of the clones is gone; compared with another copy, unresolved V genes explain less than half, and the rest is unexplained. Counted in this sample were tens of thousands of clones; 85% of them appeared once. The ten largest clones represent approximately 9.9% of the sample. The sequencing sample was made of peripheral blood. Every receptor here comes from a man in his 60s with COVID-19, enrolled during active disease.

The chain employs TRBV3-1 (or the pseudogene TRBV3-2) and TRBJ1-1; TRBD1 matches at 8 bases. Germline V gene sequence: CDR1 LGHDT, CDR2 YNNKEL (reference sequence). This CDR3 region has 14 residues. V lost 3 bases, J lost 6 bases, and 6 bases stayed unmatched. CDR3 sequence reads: CASSHPQGAAEAFF. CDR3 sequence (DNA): TGTGCCAGCAGCCACCCCCAGGGGGCGGCTGAAGCTTTCTTT.

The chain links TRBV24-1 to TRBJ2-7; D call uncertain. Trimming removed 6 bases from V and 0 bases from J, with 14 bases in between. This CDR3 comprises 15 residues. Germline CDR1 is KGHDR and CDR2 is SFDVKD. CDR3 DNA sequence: TGTGCCACCAGTTCGGCAGCGACGAGCTCCTACGAGCAGTACTTC. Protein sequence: CATSSAATSSYEQYF.

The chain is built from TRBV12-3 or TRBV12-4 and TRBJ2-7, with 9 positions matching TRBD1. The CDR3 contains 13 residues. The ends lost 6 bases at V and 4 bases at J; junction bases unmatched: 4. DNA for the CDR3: TGTGCCAGCAGGCCGACAGGGGGATACGAGCAGTACTTC. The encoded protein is CASRPTGGYEQYF.

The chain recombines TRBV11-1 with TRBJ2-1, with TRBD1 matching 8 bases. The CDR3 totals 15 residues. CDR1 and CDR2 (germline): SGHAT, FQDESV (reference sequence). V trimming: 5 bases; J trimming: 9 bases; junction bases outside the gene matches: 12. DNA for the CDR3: TGTGCCAGCAGCCAGACAGGGGCCCCTAGGGGTGAGCAGTTCTTC. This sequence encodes CASSQTGAPRGEQFF.

CDR3 in DNA: TGTGCCAGCAGCCGAAGCGGGACCAGATCCTACAATGAGCAGTTCTTC. Translating gives CASSRSGTRSYNEQFF. V and J are TRBV7-9 and TRBJ2-1, with TRBD2 matching 7 bases. Germline V gene sequence: CDR1 SEHNR, CDR2 FQNEAQ (reference sequence). The CDR3 is 16 amino acids. V was clipped by 5 bases and J by 1 base; unmatched bases: 8. Based on the CDR3 plus reference TRBV7-9 and TRBJ2-1, the full variable domain is DTGVSQNPRHKITKRGQNVTFRCDPISEHNRLYWYRQTLGQGPEFLTYFQNEAQLEKSRLLSDRFSAERPKGSFSTLEIQRTEQGDSAMYLCASSRSGTRSYNEQFFGPGTRLTVL.

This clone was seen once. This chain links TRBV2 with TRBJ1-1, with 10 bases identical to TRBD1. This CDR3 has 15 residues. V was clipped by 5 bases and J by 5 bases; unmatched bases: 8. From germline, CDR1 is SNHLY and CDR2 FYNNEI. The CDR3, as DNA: TGTGCCAGCAGTCCCCGACAGGGGGCGCGTACTGAAGCTTTCTTT. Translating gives CASSPRQGARTEAFF.

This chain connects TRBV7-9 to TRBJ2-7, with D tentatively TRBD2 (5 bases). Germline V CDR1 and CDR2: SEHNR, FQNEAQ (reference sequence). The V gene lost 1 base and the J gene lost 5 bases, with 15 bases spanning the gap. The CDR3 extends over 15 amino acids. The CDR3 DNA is TGTGCCAGCAGCTTAGTGGCGCTCCCGGGGAACGAGCAGTACTTC. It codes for CASSLVALPGNEQYF.

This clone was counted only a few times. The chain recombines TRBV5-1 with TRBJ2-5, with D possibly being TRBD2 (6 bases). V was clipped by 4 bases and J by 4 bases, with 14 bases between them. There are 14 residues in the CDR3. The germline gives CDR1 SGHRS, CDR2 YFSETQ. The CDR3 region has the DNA TGCGCCAGCAGCGCGGGGACTTACGTAGAGACCCAGTACTTC. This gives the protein CASSAGTYVETQYF.

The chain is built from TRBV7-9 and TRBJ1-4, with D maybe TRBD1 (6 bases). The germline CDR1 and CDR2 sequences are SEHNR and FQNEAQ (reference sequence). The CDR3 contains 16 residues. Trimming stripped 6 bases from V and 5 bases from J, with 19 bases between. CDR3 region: CASSPNTGYANEKLFF. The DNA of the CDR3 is TGTGCCAGCAGTCCAAATACAGGGTACGCGAATGAAAAACTGTTTTTT.

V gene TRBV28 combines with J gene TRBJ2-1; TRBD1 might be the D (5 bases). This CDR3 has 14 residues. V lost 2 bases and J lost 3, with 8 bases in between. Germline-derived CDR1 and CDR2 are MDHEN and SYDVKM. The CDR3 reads CASSLTQDYNEQFF. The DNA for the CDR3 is TGTGCCAGCAGTTTAACACAGGACTACAATGAGCAGTTCTTC. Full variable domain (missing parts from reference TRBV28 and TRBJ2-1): DVKVTQSSRYLVKRTGEKVFLECVQDMDHENMFWYRQDPGLGLRLIYFSYDVKMKEKGDIPEGYSVSREKKERFSLILESASTNQTSMYLCASSLTQDYNEQFFGPGTRLTVL.

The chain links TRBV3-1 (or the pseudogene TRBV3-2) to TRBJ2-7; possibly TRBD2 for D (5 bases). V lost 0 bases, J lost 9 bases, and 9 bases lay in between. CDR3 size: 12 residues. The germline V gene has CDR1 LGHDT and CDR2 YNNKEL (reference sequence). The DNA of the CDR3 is TGTGCCAGCAGCCAAGATTCGGGAACGCAGTACTTC. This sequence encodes CASSQDSGTQYF.

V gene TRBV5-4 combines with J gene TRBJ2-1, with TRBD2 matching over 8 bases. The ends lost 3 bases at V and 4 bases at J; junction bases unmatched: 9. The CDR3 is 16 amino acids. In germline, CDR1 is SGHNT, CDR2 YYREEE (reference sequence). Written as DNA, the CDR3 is TGTGCCAGCAGCTCCGACGGGGGGGCCGAGTACAATGAGCAGTTCTTC. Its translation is CASSSDGGAEYNEQFF.

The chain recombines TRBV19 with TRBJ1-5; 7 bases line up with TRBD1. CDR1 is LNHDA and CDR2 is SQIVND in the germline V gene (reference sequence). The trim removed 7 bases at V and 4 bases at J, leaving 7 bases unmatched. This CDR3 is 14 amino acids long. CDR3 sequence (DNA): TGTGCCAGTAACAAACGGGACAGAAATCAGCCCCAGCATTTT. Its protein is CASNKRDRNQPQHF. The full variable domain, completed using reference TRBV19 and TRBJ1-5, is DGGITQSPKYLFRKEGQNVTLSCEQNLNHDAMYWYRQDPGQGLRLIYYSQIVNDFQKGDIAEGYSVSREKKESFPLTVTSAQKNPTAFYLCASNKRDRNQPQHFGDGTRLSIL.

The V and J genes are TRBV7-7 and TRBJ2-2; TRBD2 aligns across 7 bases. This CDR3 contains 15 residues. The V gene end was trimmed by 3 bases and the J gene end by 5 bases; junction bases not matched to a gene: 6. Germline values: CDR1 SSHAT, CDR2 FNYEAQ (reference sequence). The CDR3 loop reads CASSLGGAGTGELFF. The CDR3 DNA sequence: TGTGCCAGCAGCTTGGGGGGAGCGGGGACCGGGGAGCTGTTTTTT.

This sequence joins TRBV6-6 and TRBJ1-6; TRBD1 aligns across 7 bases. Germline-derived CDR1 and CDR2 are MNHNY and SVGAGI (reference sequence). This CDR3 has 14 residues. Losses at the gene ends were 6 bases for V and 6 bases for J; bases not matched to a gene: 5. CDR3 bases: TGTGCCAGCAGACGCCGGGACAGTAATTCACCCCTCCACTTT. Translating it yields CASRRRDSNSPLHF.

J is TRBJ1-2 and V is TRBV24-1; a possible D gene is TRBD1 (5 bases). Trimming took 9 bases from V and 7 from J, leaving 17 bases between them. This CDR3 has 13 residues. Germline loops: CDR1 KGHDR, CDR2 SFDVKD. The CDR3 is CATSLGQGRGYTF. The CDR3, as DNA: TGTGCCACCTCTCTGGGCCAGGGTCGTGGCTACACCTTC.

The CDR3 sequence: CASSRGSLRGGTDTQYF. The CDR3 nucleotides are TGTGCCAGCAGCCGAGGCTCGCTTCGGGGAGGCACAGATACGCAGTATTTT. This rearrangement joins TRBV14 to TRBJ2-3, with a tentative D call TRBD2 (5 bases). The CDR3 has 17 amino acids. The germline V and J ends were trimmed by 4 bases and 1 base, with 18 bases remaining between them. Germline loops: CDR1 SGHDN, CDR2 FVKESK.

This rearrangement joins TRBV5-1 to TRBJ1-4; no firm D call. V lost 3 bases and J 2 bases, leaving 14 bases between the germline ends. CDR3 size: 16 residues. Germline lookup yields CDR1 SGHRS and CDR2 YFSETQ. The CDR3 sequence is CASSSGATNTNEKLFF. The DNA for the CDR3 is TGCGCCAGCAGCTCCGGAGCAACAAACACTAATGAAAAACTGTTTTTT.